The following is a T cell receptor beta chain sequence with its context. Its specificity is not known. The record originates from a study of T cells after yellow fever vaccination. Study overall: SMART-Seq v4 Ultra Low Input prepared libraries from low-cell fractions.

Study conclusions and caveats: Only a small proportion of the clonotypes turned up in both the CD4 and the CD8 compartments, likely arising from convergent recombination. Detected again after the booster were most primary-vaccination clones, at 95% to 97% CD4 and 70% to 90% CD8.

Trimming stripped 4 bases from V and 4 bases from J, with 13 bases between. The CDR3 is 14 residues long. Per germline, CDR1 MNHEY and CDR2 SVGEGT. One entry per CDR3 protein results from TCRdb running MiXCR on the 5' RACE reads. The profile shows 150,000 to 200,000 distinct CDR3 sequences, 5.5% to 7.5% of them singletons. Sequencing was performed on CD4+ T cells sorted from PBMCs, taken on the day of the first yellow fever vaccination. This chain uses TRBV6-2 or TRBV6-3 with TRBJ1-2; tentatively, D is TRBD1 (6 bases). The sequence was obtained from a man younger than 30 who received the YFV17D yellow fever vaccine. CDR3 in amino acids: CASSSQGFSYGYTF. The CDR3 region has the DNA TGTGCCAGCAGTTCACAGGGATTCTCCTATGGCTACACCTTC.